This TCR beta chain is drawn from a study of tumor-infiltrating lymphocytes in primary liver carcinoma. Joint extraction of RNA and DNA used 20-30 mg of bulk tissue that was unsorted. Surgical resection was used to treat these primary liver carcinoma patients. Patients had chronic HBV infection and were treatment-naive. Making TCR beta cDNA involved 400 to 600 ng total RNA and a constant-region primer. Researchers made the TCR beta libraries by running three nested multiplex PCR rounds with slightly modified ARM-PCR. The opening two PCR rounds, 10 cycles each, paired TRBV1-TRBV30 forward primers with a C-beta reverse primer. TCRdb processed the multiplex PCR reads anew with MiXCR; each CDR3 protein has one entry. The sample includes about 120,000 distinct CDR3 sequences, about 68% seen only once; the top ten take 7% to 10%. V was clipped by 2 bases and J by 5 bases; unmatched bases: 14. In germline, CDR1 is LGHNA, CDR2 YNFKEQ. This CDR3 is built from 17 residues.

The chain employs TRBV4-2 and TRBJ2-5; 7 bases align to TRBD2. This TCR was recovered from a woman aged 60-70 years with primary liver carcinoma and hepatitis B virus infection. The sample was liver tumor tissue from sampling region 1. Subset specified: tumor region T1, superior pole. The CDR3 sequence is CASSQSGTGNVPETQYF. CDR3 coding DNA: TGTGCCAGCAGCCAAAGCGGGACTGGGAATGTCCCTGAGACCCAGTACTTC.